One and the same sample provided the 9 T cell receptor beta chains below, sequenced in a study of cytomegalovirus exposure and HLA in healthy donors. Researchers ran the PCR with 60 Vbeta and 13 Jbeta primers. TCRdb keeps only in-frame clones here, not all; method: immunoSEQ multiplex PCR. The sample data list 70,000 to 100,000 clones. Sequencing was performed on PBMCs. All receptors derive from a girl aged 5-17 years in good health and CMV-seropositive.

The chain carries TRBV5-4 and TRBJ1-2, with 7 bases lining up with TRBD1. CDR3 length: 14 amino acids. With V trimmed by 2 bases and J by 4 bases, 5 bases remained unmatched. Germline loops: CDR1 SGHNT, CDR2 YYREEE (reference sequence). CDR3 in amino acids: CASSLNRGGYGYTF. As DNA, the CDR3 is TGTGCCAGCAGCTTAAACAGGGGCGGCTATGGCTACACCTTC.

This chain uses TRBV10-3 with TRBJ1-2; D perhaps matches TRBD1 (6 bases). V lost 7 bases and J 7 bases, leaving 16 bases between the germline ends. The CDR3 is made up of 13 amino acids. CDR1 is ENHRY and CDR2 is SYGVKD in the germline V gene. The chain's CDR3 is CAITEYRVGGYTF. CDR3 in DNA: TGTGCCATCACCGAATACAGGGTGGGTGGCTACACCTTC.

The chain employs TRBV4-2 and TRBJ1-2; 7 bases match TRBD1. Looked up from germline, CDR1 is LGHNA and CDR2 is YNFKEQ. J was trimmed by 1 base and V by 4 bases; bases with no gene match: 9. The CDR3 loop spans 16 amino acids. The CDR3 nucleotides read TGTGCCAGCAGCCCCGGAAGGGGGCTGATTAACTATGGCTACACCTTC. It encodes CASSPGRGLINYGYTF.

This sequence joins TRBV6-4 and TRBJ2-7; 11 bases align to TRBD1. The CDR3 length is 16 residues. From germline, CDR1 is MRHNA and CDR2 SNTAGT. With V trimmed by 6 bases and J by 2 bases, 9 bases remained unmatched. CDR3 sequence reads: CASRSPGTGGTYEQYV. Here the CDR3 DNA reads TGTGCCAGCAGGTCGCCCGGGACAGGGGGTACCTACGAGCAGTACGTC.

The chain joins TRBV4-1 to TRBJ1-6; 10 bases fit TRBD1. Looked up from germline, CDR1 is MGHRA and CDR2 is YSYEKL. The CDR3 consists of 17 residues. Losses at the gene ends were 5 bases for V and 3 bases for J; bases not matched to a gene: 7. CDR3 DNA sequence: TGCGCCAGCAGCGGCTCCGGGACAGGGGACTATAATTCACCCCTCCACTTT. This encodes CASSGSGTGDYNSPLHF.

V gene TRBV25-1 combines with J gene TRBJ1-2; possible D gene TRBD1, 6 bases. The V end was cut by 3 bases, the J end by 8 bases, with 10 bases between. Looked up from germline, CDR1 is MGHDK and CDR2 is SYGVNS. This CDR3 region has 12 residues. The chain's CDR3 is CASSEYRDGYTF. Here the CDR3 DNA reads TGTGCCAGCAGTGAGTACAGGGACGGCTACACCTTC.

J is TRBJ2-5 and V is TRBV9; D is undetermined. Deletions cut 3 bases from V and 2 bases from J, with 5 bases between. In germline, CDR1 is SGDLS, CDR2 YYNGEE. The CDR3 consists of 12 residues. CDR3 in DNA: TGTGCCAGCAGCGCCACTCAAGAGACCCAGTACTTC. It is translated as CASSATQETQYF.

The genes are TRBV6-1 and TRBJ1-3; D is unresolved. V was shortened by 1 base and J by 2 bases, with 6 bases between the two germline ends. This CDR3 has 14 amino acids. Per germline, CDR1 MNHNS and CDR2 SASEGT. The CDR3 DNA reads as TGTGCCAGCAGTGAAGGCACAACTGGAAACACCATATATTTT. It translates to CASSEGTTGNTIYF.

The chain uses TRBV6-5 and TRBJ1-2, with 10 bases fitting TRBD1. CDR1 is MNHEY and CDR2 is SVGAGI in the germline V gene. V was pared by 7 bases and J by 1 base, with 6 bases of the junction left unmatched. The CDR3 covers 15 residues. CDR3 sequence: CASTFGDRGNYGYTF. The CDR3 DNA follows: TGTGCCAGCACCTTCGGGGACAGGGGTAACTATGGCTACACCTTC.